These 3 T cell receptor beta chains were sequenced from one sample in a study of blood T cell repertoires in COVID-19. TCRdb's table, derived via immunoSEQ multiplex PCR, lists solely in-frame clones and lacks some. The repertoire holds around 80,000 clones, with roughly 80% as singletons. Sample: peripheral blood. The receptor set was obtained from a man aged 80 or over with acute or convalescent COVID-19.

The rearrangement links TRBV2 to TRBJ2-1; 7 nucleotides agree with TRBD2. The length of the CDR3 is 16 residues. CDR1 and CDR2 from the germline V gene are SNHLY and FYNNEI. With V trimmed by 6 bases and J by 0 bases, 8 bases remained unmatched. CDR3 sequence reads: CASRKTGTNSYNEQFF. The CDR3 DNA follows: TGTGCCAGCAGAAAAACCGGGACTAACTCCTACAATGAGCAGTTCTTC.

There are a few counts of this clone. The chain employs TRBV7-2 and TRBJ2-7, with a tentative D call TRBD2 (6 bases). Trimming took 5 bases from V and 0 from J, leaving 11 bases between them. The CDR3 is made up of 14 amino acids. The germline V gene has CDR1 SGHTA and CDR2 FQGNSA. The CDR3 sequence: CASSTRDSSYEQYF. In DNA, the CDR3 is TGTGCCAGCAGCACCCGGGACTCCTCCTACGAGCAGTACTTC.

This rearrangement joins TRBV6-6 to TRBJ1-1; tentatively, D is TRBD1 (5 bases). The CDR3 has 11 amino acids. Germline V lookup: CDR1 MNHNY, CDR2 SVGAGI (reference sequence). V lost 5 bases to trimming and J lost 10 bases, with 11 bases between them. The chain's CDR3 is CASSPWDSAFF. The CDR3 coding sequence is TGTGCCAGCAGTCCCTGGGACTCAGCTTTCTTT.